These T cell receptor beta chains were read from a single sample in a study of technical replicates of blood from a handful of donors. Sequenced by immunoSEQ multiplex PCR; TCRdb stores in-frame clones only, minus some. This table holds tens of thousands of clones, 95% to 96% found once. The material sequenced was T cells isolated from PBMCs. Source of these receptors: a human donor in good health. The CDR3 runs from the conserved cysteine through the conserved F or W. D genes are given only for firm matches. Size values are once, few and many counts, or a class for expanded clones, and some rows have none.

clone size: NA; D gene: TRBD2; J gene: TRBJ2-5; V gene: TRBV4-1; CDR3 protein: CASSQGLAGVGTQYF; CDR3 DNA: TGCGCCAGCAGCCAAGGACTAGCGGGGGTCGGGACCCAGTACTTC
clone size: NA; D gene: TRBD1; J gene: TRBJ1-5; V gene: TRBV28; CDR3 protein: CASTPTGKGNQPQHF; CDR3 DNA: TGTGCCAGCACCCCGACAGGGAAAGGCAATCAGCCCCAGCATTTT
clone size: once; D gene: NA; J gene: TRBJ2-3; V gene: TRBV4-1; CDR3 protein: CASSQDPGMGTDTQYF; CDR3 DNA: TGCGCCAGCAGCCAAGATCCGGGTATGGGCACAGATACGCAGTATTTT
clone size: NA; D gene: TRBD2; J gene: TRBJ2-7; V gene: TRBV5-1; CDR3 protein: CASSLGPPGGGYEQYF; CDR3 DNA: TGCGCCAGCAGCTTGGGGCCACCGGGGGGTGGCTACGAGCAGTACTTC
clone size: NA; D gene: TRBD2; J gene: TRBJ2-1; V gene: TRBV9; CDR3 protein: CASSASGGQVYNEQFF; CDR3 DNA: TGTGCCAGCAGTGCAAGCGGGGGGCAAGTCTACAATGAGCAGTTCTTC
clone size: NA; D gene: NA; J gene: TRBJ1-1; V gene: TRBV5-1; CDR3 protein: CASSFEGNTEAFF; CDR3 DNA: TGCGCCAGCAGCTTCGAGGGGAACACTGAAGCTTTCTTT
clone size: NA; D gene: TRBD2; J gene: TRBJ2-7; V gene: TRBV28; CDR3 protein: CASSSPTSGSYEQYF; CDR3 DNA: TGTGCCAGCAGTTCTCCGACTAGCGGGTCCTACGAGCAGTACTTC
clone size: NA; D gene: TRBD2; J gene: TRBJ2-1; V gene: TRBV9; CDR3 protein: CASSLTSGIANEQFF; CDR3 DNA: TGTGCCAGCAGCCTGACTAGCGGGATCGCAAATGAGCAGTTCTTC
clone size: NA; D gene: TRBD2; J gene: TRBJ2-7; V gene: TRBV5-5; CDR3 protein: CASSGRALAIPYEQYF; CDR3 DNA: TGTGCCAGCAGCGGGAGGGCACTAGCGATCCCCTACGAGCAGTACTTC
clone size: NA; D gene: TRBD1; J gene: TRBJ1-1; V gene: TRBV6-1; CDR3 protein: CATGQGSLNTEAFF; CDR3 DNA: TGTGCCACCGGACAGGGTAGTTTGAACACTGAAGCTTTCTTT
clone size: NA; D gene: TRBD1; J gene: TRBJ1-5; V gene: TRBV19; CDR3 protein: CAVQNRGKNQPQHF; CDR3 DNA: TGTGCCGTTCAAAACAGGGGAAAGAATCAGCCCCAGCATTTT
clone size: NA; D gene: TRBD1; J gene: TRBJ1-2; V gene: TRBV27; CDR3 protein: CASSYGQGPNYGYTF; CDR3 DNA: TGTGCCAGCAGTTACGGACAGGGACCCAACTATGGCTACACCTTC
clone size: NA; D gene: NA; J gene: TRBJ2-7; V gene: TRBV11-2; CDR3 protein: CASSLEWQRSGYEQYF; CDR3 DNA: TGTGCCAGCAGCTTAGAGTGGCAGCGTTCGGGCTACGAGCAGTACTTC
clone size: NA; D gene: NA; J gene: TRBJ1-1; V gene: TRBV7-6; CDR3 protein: CASSPRRGYAFF; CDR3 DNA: TGTGCCAGCAGCCCCCGTCGCGGATACGCTTTCTTT
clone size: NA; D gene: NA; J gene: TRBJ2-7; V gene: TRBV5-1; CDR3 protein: CASTAGRGDTSEQYF; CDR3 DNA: TGCGCCAGCACGGCGGGGCGGGGAGACACCTCCGAGCAGTACTTC
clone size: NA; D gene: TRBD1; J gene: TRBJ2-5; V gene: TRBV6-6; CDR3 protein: CASSYSEDRVQETQYF; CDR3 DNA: TGTGCCAGCAGTTACTCCGAGGACAGGGTCCAAGAGACCCAGTACTTC
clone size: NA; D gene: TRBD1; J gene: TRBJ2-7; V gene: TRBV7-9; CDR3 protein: CASSPRQGSDEQYF; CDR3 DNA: TGTGCCAGCAGCCCTCGACAGGGTTCCGACGAGCAGTACTTC